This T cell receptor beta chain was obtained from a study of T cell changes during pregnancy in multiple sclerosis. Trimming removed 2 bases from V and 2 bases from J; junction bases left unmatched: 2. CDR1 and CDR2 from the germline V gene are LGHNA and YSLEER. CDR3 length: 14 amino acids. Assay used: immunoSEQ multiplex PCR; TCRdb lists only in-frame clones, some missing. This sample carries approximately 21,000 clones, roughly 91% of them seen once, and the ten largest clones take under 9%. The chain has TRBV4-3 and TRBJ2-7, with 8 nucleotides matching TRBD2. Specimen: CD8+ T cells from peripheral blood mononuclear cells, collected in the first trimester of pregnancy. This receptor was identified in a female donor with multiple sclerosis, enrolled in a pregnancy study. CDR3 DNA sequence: TGCGCCAGCAGCCAATTTAGCGGGACCTACGAGCAGTACTTC. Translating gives CASSQFSGTYEQYF.